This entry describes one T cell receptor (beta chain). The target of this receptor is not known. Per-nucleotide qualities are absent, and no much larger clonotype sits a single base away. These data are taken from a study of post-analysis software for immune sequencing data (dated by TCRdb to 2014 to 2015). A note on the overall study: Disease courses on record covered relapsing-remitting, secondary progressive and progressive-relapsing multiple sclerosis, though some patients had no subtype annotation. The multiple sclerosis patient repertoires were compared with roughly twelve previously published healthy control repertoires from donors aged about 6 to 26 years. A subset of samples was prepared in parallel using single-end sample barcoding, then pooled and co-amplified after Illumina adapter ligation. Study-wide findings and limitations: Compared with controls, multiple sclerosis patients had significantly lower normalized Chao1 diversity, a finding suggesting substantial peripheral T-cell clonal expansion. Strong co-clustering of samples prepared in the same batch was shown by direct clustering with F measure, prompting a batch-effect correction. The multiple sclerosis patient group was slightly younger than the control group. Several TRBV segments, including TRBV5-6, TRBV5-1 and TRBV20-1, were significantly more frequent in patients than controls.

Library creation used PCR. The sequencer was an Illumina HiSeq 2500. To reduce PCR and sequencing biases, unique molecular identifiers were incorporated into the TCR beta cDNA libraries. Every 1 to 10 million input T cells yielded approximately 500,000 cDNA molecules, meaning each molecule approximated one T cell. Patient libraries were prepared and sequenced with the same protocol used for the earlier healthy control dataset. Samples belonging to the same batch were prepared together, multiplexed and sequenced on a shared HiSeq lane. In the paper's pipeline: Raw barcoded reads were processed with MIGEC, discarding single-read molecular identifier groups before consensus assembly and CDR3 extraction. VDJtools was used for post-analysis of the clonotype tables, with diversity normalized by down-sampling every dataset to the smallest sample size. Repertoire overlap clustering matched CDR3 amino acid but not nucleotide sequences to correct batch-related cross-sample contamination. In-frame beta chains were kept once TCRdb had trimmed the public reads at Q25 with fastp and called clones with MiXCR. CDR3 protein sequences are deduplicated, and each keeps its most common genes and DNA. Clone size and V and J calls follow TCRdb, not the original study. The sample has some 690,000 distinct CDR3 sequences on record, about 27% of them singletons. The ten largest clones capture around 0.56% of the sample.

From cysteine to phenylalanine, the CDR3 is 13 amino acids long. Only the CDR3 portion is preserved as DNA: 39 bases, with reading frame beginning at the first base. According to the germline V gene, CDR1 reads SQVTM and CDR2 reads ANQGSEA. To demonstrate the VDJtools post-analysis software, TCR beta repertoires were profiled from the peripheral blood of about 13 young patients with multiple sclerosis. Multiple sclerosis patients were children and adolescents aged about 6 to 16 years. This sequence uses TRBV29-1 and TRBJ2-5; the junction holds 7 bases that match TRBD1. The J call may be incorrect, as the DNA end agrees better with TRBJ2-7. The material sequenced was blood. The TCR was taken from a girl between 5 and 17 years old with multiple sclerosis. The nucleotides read TGCAGCGCCGCTCAACAGGGGAGCTACGAGCAGTACTTC. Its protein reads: CSAAQQGSYEQYF.